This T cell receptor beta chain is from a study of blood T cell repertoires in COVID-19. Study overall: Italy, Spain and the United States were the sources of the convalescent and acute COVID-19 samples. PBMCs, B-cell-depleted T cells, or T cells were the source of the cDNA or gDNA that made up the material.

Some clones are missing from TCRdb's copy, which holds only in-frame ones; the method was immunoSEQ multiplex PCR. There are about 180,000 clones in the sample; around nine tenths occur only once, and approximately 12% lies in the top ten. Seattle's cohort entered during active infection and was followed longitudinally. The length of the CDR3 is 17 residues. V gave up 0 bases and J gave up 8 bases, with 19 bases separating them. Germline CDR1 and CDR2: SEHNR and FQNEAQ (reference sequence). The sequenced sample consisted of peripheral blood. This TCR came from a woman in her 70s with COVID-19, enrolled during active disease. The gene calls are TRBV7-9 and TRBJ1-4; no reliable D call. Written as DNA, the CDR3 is TGTGCCAGCAGCTTAGCGGTGGGCAAAGTGTGGAGGGAAAAACTGTTTTTT. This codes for CASSLAVGKVWREKLFF. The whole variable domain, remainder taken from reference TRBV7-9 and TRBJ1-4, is DTGVSQNPRHKITKRGQNVTFRCDPISEHNRLYWYRQTLGQGPEFLTYFQNEAQLEKSRLLSDRFSAERPKGSFSTLEIQRTEQGDSAMYLCASSLAVGKVWREKLFFGSGTQLSVL.